This section outlines one T cell receptor beta chain sequence together with its context. What it binds is unknown. The sample comes from a study of blood T cells in healthy people across ages. Findings and caveats of the study: Donor CMV status was unknown, possibly confounding expanded clonotype changes.

Germline CDR1 is SGHKS and CDR2 is YYEKEE (reference sequence). With 1 base removed from V and 0 bases from J, the gap between germline ends came to 8 bases. The length of the CDR3 is 15 residues. Next came a second PCR, run for about 7 to 12 cycles, which used a sample-barcoded 5' primer along with a J-beta primer mix. The authors tagged each cDNA molecule using a template-switch adaptor with 12 random nucleotides. TCRdb reprocessed the 5' RACE reads via MiXCR and lists one record per CDR3 protein. The sample has about 830,000 distinct CDR3 sequences, 58% seen once. Sequenced material: blood. The sequence came from a man aged 25 to 40 in good health. The rearrangement links TRBV5-5 to TRBJ1-5; the D is unclear. The CDR3 DNA reads TGTGCCAGCAGCTTGACTCCTGGTAGCAATCAGCCCCAGCATTTT. Translated: CASSLTPGSNQPQHF.